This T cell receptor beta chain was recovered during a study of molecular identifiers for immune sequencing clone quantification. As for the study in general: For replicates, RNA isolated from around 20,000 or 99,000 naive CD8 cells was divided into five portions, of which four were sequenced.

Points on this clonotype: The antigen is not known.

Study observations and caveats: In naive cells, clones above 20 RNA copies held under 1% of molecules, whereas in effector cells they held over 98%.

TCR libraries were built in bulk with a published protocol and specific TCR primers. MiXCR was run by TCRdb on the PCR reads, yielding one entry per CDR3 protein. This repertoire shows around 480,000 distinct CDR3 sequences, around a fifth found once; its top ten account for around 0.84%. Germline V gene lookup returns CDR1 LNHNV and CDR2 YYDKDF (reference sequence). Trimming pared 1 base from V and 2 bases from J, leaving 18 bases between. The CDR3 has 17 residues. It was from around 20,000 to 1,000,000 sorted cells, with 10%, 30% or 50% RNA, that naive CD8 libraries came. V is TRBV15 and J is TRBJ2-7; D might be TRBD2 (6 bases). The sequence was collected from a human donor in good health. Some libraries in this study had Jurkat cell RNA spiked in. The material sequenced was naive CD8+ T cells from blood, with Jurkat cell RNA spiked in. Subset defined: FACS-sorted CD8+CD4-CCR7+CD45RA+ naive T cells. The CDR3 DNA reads TGTGCCACCAGCAGAGTGCGTTTGGGAGGCAGGACCTACGAGCAGTACTTC. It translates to CATSRVRLGGRTYEQYF.